This T cell receptor (beta chain) was obtained from a study of regulatory T cells in long-lasting Graves disease. This clonotype was seen at least ten times. CDR1 is LNHDA, CDR2 SQIVND, per germline (reference sequence). The V and J ends lost 4 bases and 4 bases respectively, with 11 bases between them. The CDR3 runs to 14 residues. Described time point: newly diagnosed GD, antithyroid drugs for less than 3 months. PBMCs were the source of the RNA used for TCR sequencing. CDR3-region Arm-PCR and iRepertoire HTBI primers produced the TCR beta libraries. TCRdb passed the multiplex PCR reads through MiXCR, listing each CDR3 protein once. This sample has about 320,000 distinct CDR3 sequences; under 20% occur once, and the top ten carry more than 35%.

The gene calls are TRBV19 and TRBJ1-5; no definite D call. The receptor comes from a female donor with Graves disease. The input for sequencing was peripheral blood mononuclear cells (PBMCs), taken at new diagnosis, from a patient treated with antithyroid drugs. This CDR3 is CASSKGLGNQPQHF. The DNA for the CDR3 is TGTGCCAGTAGTAAAGGGTTGGGTAATCAGCCCCAGCATTTT. Together with reference TRBV19 and TRBJ1-5, the CDR3 gives the full variable domain: DGGITQSPKYLFRKEGQNVTLSCEQNLNHDAMYWYRQDPGQGLRLIYYSQIVNDFQKGDIAEGYSVSREKKESFPLTVTSAQKNPTAFYLCASSKGLGNQPQHFGDGTRLSIL.